This T cell receptor beta chain was obtained from a study of regulatory T cells. Whole-study results and caveats: Skewed V and J usage and few unique V-J pairs marked patient repertoires, most in Tregs. Hydrophobic residues at CDR3 positions 6 and 7 were enriched in conventional CD4+ T cells of CD3G-deficient patients.

The PCR used 52 TRBV and 13 TRBJ primers. Generated by immunoSEQ multiplex PCR, the TCRdb table keeps only in-frame clones and is missing some. Of roughly 23,000 clones listed, 70% to 90% are singletons. With respect to this clone: Antigen: not known.

Trimming cost V 5 bases and J 2 bases, with 9 bases left between them. The CDR3 contains 13 residues. In germline, CDR1 is SGHAT, CDR2 FQNNGV. A couple of CD3G-deficient patients had more severe autoimmunity; all had some. Patients, 2 to 39 years old, had expanded memory T-cell proportions. CD4+ T cells were divided by sorting: CD25-high CD127-low Tregs, CD25-low CD127-high conventional cells. The sample taken for sequencing was conventional CD4+ T cells sorted from blood. This receptor was taken from a child aged 5 to 17 with CD3G deficiency. This chain links TRBV11-2 with TRBJ2-5; D is uncertain. The chain's CDR3 is CASSRQRQETQYF. DNA for the CDR3: TGTGCCAGCAGCCGCCAGCGACAAGAGACCCAGTACTTC.